This T cell receptor beta chain was obtained from a study of blood T cell repertoires in COVID-19. The wider study: There were acute and convalescent COVID-19 samples, and they came from the United States, Italy and Spain. Sources were T cells, B-cell-depleted T cells, or PBMCs; the material itself was cDNA or gDNA.

Using immunoSEQ multiplex PCR, the repertoire was profiled, and TCRdb retains in-frame clones only, with some absent. The sample includes about 410,000 clones, 89% seen only once; the top ten take roughly 1.4%. During active infection, Seattle patients enrolled and were then monitored through disease. V was pared by 3 bases and J by 0 bases, with 9 bases between. The germline CDR1 and CDR2 sequences are SQVTM and ANQGSEA. This CDR3 is built from 14 residues. The source of this sequence is a woman aged 40 to 49 with COVID-19, enrolled during active disease. This rearrangement joins TRBV29-1 to TRBJ1-3; D remains ambiguous. Sample: peripheral blood. The CDR3 region has the DNA TGCAGCGTTGATAGAACCGACTCTGGAAACACCATATATTTT. This sequence encodes CSVDRTDSGNTIYF.